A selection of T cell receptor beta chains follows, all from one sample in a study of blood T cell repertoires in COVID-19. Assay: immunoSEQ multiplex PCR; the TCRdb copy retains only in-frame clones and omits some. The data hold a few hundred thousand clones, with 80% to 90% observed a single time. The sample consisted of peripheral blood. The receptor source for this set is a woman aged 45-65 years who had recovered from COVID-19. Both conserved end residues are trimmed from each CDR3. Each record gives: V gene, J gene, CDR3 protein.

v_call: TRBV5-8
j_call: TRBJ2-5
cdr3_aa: ASSRGGGTPETQY

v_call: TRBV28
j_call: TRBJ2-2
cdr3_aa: ATLAGVRRGTGELF

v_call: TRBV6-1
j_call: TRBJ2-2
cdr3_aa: ASSGTSGRFFPGELF

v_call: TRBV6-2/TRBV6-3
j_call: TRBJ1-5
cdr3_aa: ASSSAGAGQPQH

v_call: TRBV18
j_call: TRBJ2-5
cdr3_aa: ASSPRSQPAERGTQY

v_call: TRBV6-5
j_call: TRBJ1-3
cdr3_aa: ASSYDRFFGNTIY

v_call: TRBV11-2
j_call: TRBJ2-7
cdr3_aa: ASSSPLRQEYEQY

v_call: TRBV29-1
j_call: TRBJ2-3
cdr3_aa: SVYSRYPDTQY

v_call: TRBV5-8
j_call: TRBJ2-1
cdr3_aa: ASSLGLARRYNEQF

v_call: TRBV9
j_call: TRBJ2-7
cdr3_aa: ASSVDPQGRYEQY

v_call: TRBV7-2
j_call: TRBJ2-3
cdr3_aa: ASRVPGGADTQY

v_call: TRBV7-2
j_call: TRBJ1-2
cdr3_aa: ASSLREGTYGYT

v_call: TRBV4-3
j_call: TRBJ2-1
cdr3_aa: ASSQDSSRGRAHNEQF

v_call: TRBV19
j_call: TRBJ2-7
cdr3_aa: ASSSTGQYEQY

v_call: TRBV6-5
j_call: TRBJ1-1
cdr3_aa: ASRAIMNTEAF

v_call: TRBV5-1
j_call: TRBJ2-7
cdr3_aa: ASSLELAGISYEQY

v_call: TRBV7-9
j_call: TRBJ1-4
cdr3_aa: ASSYRRGQNNEKLF

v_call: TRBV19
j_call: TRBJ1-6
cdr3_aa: ASSLRPGQGNSPLH

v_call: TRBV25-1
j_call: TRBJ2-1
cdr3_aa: ASSNPTGGDSYNEQF

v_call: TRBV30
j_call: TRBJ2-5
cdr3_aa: AWSEEETQY

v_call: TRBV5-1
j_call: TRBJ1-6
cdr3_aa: ASSLGDRGSPLH

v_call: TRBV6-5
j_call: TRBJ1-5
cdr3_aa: ASSYGRYSNQPQH

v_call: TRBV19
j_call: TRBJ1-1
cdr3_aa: ASSISARAF

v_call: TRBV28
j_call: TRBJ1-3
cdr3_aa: ASSPRQTDTIY

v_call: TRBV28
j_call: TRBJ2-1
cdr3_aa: ASSLPGTSGSGEQF

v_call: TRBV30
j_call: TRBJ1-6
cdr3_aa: AWSPQNSPLH

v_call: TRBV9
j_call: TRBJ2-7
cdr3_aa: ASSAIAGGGEQY

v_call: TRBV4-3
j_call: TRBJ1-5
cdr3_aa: ASSQDPGGYQPQH

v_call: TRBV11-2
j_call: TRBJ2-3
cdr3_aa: ASSGRDSRTDTQY

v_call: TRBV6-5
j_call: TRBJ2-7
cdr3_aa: ASSYVLAGVYEQY

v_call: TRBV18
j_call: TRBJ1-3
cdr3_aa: ASSPEGGGRSGNTIY

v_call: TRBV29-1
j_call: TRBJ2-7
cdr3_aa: SVLRPTSTSSYEQY

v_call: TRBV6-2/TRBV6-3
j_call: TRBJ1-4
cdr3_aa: ASSSLALRGEKLF

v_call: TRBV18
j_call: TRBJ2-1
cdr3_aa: ASSPGGSDREQF

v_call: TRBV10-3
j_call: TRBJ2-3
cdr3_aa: AISSPPPTGFSDTQY

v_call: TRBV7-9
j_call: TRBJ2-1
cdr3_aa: ASILSSYNEQF

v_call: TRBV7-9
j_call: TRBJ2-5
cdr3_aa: ASSSGAQGGRTRETQY

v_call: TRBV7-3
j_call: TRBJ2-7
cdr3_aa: ASSVTTAAYEQY

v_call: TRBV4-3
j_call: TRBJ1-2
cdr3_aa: ASSQDLSANYGYT

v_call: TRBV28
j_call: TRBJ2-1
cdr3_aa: ASTTVAGGSINEQF

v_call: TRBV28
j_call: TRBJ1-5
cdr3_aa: ASSRLRSQGINQPQH

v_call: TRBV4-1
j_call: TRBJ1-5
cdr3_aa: ASSQPRGQGYQPQH

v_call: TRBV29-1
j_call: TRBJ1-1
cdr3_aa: SVALRFSTEAF

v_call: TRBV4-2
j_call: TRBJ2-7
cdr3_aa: ASSQGEESSYEQY

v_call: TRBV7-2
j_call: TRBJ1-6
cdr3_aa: ASSTVQGVDSPLH

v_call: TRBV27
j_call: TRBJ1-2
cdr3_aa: ASMNRRGELNYGYT

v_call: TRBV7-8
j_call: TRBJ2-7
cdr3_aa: ASSLVSGLAGGEQY

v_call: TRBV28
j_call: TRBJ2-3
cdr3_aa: ASSLWATGSNTDTQY

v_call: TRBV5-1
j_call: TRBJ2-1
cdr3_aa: ASSLTGGLDEQF

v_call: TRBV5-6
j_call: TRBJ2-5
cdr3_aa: ASSPAPLQETQY

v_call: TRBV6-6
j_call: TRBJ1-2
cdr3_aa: ASSYELDYGYT

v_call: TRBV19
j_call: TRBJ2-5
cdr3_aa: ASSNSGQWRQETQY

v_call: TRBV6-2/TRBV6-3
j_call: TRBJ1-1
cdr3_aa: ASSFTQGGPEAF

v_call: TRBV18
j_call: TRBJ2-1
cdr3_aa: ASSPGLAGGVGQF

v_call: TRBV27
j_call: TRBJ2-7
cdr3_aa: ASSAGIRSRQY

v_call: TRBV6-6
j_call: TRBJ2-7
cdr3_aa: ASRRGVQGPSYEQY

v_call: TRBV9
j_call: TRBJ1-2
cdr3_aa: ASSVEQGIYGYT

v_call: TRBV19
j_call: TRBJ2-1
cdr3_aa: ASSIVASGLPEQF

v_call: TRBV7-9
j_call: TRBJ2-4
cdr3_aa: ASSLITGAKNIQY